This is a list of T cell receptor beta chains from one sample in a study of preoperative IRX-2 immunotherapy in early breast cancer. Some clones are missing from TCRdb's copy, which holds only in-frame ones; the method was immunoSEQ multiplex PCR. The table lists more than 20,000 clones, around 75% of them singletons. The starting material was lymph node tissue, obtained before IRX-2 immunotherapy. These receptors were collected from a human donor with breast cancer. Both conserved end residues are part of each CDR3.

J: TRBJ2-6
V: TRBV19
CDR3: CASSTFSGGSGANVLTF

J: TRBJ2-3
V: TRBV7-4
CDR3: CASRLHGGTDTQYF

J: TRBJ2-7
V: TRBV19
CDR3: CASSIEGEQYF

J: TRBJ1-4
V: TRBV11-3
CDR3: CASSPHLGGANEKLFF

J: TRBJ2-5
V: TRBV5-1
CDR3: CASSSGLAGLETQYF

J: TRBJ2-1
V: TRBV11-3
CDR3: CASSLDRDSYNEQFF

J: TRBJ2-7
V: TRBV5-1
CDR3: CASSLGTGAAYEQYF

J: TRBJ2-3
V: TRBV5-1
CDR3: CASSSGYRGPTDTQYF

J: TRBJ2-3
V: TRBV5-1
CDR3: CATHDPGGTDTQYF

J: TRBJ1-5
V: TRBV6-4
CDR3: CAISELGQGAEPQHF

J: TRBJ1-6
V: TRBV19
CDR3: CASSLTGTGGLSPLHF

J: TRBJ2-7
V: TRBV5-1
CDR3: CASSLGTGRASSEQYF

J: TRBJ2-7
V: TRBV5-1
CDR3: CASSFGTGSYEQYF

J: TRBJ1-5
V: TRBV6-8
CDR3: CASSPTGVGQPQHF

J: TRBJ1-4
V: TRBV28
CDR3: CASSLWDRDREKLFF

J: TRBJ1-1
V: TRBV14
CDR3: CASSQEPRVSAFF

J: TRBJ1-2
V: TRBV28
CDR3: CASSPPVYGYTF

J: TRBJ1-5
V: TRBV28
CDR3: CASSPWGFNQPQHF

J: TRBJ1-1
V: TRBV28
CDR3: CASRYQVNRAFF

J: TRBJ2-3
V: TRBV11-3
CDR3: CASSFGDSALDTQYF

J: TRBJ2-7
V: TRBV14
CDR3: CASSQGYYEQYF

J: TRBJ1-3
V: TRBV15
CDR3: CATSRENPGGSGNTIYF

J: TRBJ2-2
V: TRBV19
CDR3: CASTPDGANTGELFF

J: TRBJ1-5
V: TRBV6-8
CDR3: CASSGPTEYQPQHF

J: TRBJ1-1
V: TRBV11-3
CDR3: CASSLGPLNTEAFF

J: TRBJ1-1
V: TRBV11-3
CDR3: CASSLGGSRTEAFF